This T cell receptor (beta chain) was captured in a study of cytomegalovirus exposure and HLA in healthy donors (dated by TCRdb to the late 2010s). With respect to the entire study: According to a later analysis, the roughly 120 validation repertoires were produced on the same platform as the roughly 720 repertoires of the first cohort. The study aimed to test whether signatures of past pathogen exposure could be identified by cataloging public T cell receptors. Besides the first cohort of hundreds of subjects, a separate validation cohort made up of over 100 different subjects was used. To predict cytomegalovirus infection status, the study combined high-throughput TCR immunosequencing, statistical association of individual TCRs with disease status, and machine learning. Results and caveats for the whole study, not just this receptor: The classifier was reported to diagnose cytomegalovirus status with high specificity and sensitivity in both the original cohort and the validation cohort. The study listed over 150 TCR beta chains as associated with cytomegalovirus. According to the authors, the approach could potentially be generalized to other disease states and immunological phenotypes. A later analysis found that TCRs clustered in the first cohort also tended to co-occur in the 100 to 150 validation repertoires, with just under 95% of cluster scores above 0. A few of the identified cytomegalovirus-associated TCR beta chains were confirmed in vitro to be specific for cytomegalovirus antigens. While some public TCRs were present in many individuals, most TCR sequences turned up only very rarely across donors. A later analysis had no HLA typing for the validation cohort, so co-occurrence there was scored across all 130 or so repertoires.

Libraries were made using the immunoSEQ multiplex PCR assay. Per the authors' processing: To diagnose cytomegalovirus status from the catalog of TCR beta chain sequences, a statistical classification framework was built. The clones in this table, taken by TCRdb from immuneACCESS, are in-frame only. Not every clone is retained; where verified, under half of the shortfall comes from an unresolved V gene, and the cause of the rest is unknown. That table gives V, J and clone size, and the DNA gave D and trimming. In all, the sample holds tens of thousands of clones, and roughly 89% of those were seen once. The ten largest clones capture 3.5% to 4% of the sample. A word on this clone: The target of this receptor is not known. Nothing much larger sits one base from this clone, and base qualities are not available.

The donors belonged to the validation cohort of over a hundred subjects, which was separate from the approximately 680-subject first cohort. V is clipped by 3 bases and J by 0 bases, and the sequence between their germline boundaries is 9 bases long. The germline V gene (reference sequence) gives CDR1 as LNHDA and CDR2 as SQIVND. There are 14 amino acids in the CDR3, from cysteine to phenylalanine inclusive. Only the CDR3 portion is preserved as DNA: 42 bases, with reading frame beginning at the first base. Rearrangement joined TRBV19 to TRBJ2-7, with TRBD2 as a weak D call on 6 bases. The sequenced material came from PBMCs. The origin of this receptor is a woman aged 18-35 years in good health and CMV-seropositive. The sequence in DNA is TGTGCCAGTAGTATTGGAGGGGACTCCTACGAGCAGTACTTC. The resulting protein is CASSIGGDSYEQYF. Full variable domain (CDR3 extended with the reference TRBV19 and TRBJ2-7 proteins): DGGITQSPKYLFRKEGQNVTLSCEQNLNHDAMYWYRQDPGQGLRLIYYSQIVNDFQKGDIAEGYSVSREKKESFPLTVTSAQKNPTAFYLCASSIGGDSYEQYFGPGTRLTVT.